Sequencing of this TCR beta chain was carried out in a study of blood T cell repertoires in COVID-19. Study summary: Samples taken during acute and convalescent COVID-19 were collected in the United States, Italy and Spain. The analysed material was cDNA or gDNA that came from T cells, B-cell-depleted T cells, or PBMCs.

Profiled with immunoSEQ multiplex PCR; TCRdb holds only in-frame clones, not every one. The sample yields fewer than 150,000 clones, about 79% seen once. CDR3 size: 13 residues. V was cut by 6 bases and J by 7 bases, with 10 bases left in between. The germline CDR1 and CDR2 sequences are MNHNY and SVGAGI (reference sequence). The source is a woman between 50 and 59 years old with acute or convalescent COVID-19. The rearrangement joins TRBV6-6 to TRBJ1-6, with D perhaps TRBD1 (6 bases). The sample comprised peripheral blood. Here the CDR3 DNA reads TGTGCCAGCAGAACAGGGTACAATTCACCCCTCCACTTT. It codes for CASRTGYNSPLHF.